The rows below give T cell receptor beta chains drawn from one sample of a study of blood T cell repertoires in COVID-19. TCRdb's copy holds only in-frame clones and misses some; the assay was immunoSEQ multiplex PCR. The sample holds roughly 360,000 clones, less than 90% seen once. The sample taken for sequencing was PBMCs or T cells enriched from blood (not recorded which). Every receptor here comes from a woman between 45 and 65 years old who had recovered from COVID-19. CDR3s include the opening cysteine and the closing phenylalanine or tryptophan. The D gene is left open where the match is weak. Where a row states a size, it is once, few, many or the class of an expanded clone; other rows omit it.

CDR3nt: TGCAGTGCCCGGTCGAACACTGAAGCTTTCTTT; CDR3aa: CSARSNTEAFF; d_gene: -; abundance: -; j_gene: TRBJ1-1; v_gene: TRBV20-1
CDR3nt: TGTGCCAGTAGTAACAGGGTTATCTCGGGCACTGAAGCTTTCTTT; CDR3aa: CASSNRVISGTEAFF; d_gene: -; abundance: -; j_gene: TRBJ1-1; v_gene: TRBV19
CDR3nt: TGTGCCAGCAGCTTAAGGGGACTAGCGCAAGAGACCCAGTACTTC; CDR3aa: CASSLRGLAQETQYF; d_gene: TRBD2; abundance: -; j_gene: TRBJ2-5; v_gene: TRBV7-3
CDR3nt: TGTGCCAGTAGTATCCCCATTCGACAGGACTATGGCTACACCTTC; CDR3aa: CASSIPIRQDYGYTF; d_gene: -; abundance: -; j_gene: TRBJ1-2; v_gene: TRBV19
CDR3nt: TGTGCCAGCAGTGATTTCGGAGGGGCCTACGAGCAGTACTTC; CDR3aa: CASSDFGGAYEQYF; d_gene: -; abundance: -; j_gene: TRBJ2-7; v_gene: TRBV2
CDR3nt: TGTGCCAGCAGCCAAGAGAAGGGGGCGGGGAGCCTCTCTGGAAACACCATATATTTT; CDR3aa: CASSQEKGAGSLSGNTIYF; d_gene: TRBD1; abundance: few; j_gene: TRBJ1-3; v_gene: TRBV4-2
CDR3nt: TGTGCCAGCAGTCCAGGGGCAGGCCATCAGCCCCAGCATTTT; CDR3aa: CASSPGAGHQPQHF; d_gene: -; abundance: -; j_gene: TRBJ1-5; v_gene: TRBV6-5
CDR3nt: TGTGCCAGCAGCCAAGATTTGGAAGGCGGGAGGGCAACAGATACGCAGTATTTT; CDR3aa: CASSQDLEGGRATDTQYF; d_gene: TRBD2; abundance: -; j_gene: TRBJ2-3; v_gene: TRBV4-2
CDR3nt: TGCAGCGCCGGGGACAGACGGGCTGCTGAAGCTTTCTTT; CDR3aa: CSAGDRRAAEAFF; d_gene: TRBD1; abundance: once; j_gene: TRBJ1-1; v_gene: TRBV29-1
CDR3nt: TGTGCCAGCAGCTCACAGGGGATGTATGGCTACACCTTC; CDR3aa: CASSSQGMYGYTF; d_gene: TRBD1; abundance: -; j_gene: TRBJ1-2; v_gene: TRBV7-8
CDR3nt: TGTGCCTGGAGTGGACTGTTTTATAATGAGCAGTTCTTC; CDR3aa: CAWSGLFYNEQFF; d_gene: -; abundance: -; j_gene: TRBJ2-1; v_gene: TRBV30
CDR3nt: TGCGCCAGCAGCTTGGACAGGGAATATGGCTACACCTTC; CDR3aa: CASSLDREYGYTF; d_gene: -; abundance: -; j_gene: TRBJ1-2; v_gene: TRBV5-1
CDR3nt: TGTGCCAGCAGTTGGACAGGGAACAGGGGCAATGAGCAGTTCTTC; CDR3aa: CASSWTGNRGNEQFF; d_gene: TRBD1; abundance: -; j_gene: TRBJ2-1; v_gene: TRBV5-6
CDR3nt: TGTGCCAGCAGCTTGGTTGGTTCGGGTAACTATGGCTACACCTTC; CDR3aa: CASSLVGSGNYGYTF; d_gene: -; abundance: -; j_gene: TRBJ1-2; v_gene: TRBV5-6
CDR3nt: TGTGCCTGGAGGGACAGGGGGCTCGAGCAGTACTTC; CDR3aa: CAWRDRGLEQYF; d_gene: TRBD1; abundance: -; j_gene: TRBJ2-7; v_gene: TRBV30
CDR3nt: TGTGCCGCCCGAATGGGACAGTCGGCCACCGGGGAGCTGTTTTTT; CDR3aa: CAARMGQSATGELFF; d_gene: TRBD1; abundance: -; j_gene: TRBJ2-2; v_gene: TRBV6-5
CDR3nt: TGTGCCAGCAGCTTACCGGCAGTCCACAGCTATGGCTACACCTTC; CDR3aa: CASSLPAVHSYGYTF; d_gene: -; abundance: -; j_gene: TRBJ1-2; v_gene: TRBV7-2
CDR3nt: TGTGCCAGCTCACCACGTACGTTTGGGACAGGGGTTTACGAGCAGTACTTC; CDR3aa: CASSPRTFGTGVYEQYF; d_gene: TRBD1; abundance: -; j_gene: TRBJ2-7; v_gene: TRBV18
CDR3nt: TGTGCCAGCAGCACCCTAAGTGGGCTAGCGGTCGTCGAGCAGTACTTC; CDR3aa: CASSTLSGLAVVEQYF; d_gene: TRBD2; abundance: once; j_gene: TRBJ2-7; v_gene: TRBV11-2
CDR3nt: TGTGCCAGCAGCCAAGATACAGGGCTCTACACCTTC; CDR3aa: CASSQDTGLYTF; d_gene: -; abundance: many; j_gene: TRBJ1-2; v_gene: TRBV14
CDR3nt: TGTGCCATAGGGACAGGGGTTGGTGAAAAACTGTTTTTT; CDR3aa: CAIGTGVGEKLFF; d_gene: TRBD1; abundance: -; j_gene: TRBJ1-4; v_gene: TRBV27
CDR3nt: TGTGCCAGCAGTTTAGGAGTGACAGGGGTTGGCTACACCTTC; CDR3aa: CASSLGVTGVGYTF; d_gene: TRBD1; abundance: -; j_gene: TRBJ1-2; v_gene: TRBV28
CDR3nt: TGTGCCAGCAGCTTAGTAGGGGGGGAGACTGGGGAGCTGTTTTTT; CDR3aa: CASSLVGGETGELFF; d_gene: -; abundance: -; j_gene: TRBJ2-2; v_gene: TRBV7-6
CDR3nt: TGTGCCAGCAGTCGGGACCCGGGAGATGAAAAACTGTTTTTT; CDR3aa: CASSRDPGDEKLFF; d_gene: -; abundance: -; j_gene: TRBJ1-4; v_gene: TRBV2
CDR3nt: TGTGCCTGGAGGACTACAGGGGGCGCTTTTACTGAAGCTTTCTTT; CDR3aa: CAWRTTGGAFTEAFF; d_gene: TRBD1; abundance: -; j_gene: TRBJ1-1; v_gene: TRBV30
CDR3nt: TGTGCCAGCAGCCCTCAAACAGGGGGCGCTGAAAAACTGTTTTTT; CDR3aa: CASSPQTGGAEKLFF; d_gene: TRBD1; abundance: -; j_gene: TRBJ1-4; v_gene: TRBV9
CDR3nt: TGTGCCAGTAGCCAACCAGGGTATGGTGGCTACACCTTC; CDR3aa: CASSQPGYGGYTF; d_gene: -; abundance: -; j_gene: TRBJ1-2; v_gene: TRBV19
CDR3nt: TGTGCCAGCAGCGTATCCGGGGGATATTCCGGGGAGCTGTTTTTT; CDR3aa: CASSVSGGYSGELFF; d_gene: -; abundance: few; j_gene: TRBJ2-2; v_gene: TRBV9
CDR3nt: TGTGCCACCAGCAAGACAGGGGGCAGGGCTGGCTACACCTTC; CDR3aa: CATSKTGGRAGYTF; d_gene: TRBD1; abundance: -; j_gene: TRBJ1-2; v_gene: TRBV15
CDR3nt: TGTGCCAGCTCGCCGATCGGACAAAACACAGATACGCAGTATTTT; CDR3aa: CASSPIGQNTDTQYF; d_gene: -; abundance: once; j_gene: TRBJ2-3; v_gene: TRBV18
CDR3nt: TGTGCCAGTAGTATAGATGAGGGTTCCTACAATGAGCAGTTCTTC; CDR3aa: CASSIDEGSYNEQFF; d_gene: -; abundance: -; j_gene: TRBJ2-1; v_gene: TRBV19
CDR3nt: TGTGCCTGGACTGGACAGGGTCATAATGAGCAGTTCTTC; CDR3aa: CAWTGQGHNEQFF; d_gene: TRBD1; abundance: -; j_gene: TRBJ2-1; v_gene: TRBV30
CDR3nt: TGTGCCTGGAGTCCGAAAGACAGGGGGGTTATCCTGAAGCAGTACTTC; CDR3aa: CAWSPKDRGVILKQYF; d_gene: TRBD1; abundance: -; j_gene: TRBJ2-7; v_gene: TRBV30
CDR3nt: TGTGCCAGCAGCTTACTACAAGGGGGCGAAGCTTTCTTT; CDR3aa: CASSLLQGGEAFF; d_gene: TRBD1; abundance: -; j_gene: TRBJ1-1; v_gene: TRBV7-9
CDR3nt: TGTGCCAGCAGCCTGGGGAGTACCAGCTACGAGCAGTACTTC; CDR3aa: CASSLGSTSYEQYF; d_gene: -; abundance: -; j_gene: TRBJ2-7; v_gene: TRBV5-4
CDR3nt: TGTGCCAGCAGCCCAGGACAGGGGGCTTTCAATTCACCCCTCCACTTT; CDR3aa: CASSPGQGAFNSPLHF; d_gene: TRBD1; abundance: -; j_gene: TRBJ1-6; v_gene: TRBV9
CDR3nt: TGTGCCACCTGCACGGACAGGGGGTTTTCGGAGCCCCAGCATTTT; CDR3aa: CATCTDRGFSEPQHF; d_gene: TRBD1; abundance: -; j_gene: TRBJ1-5; v_gene: TRBV15
CDR3nt: TGCGCCAGCAGTCATCGTATCGAGGATGGCTACACCTTC; CDR3aa: CASSHRIEDGYTF; d_gene: -; abundance: -; j_gene: TRBJ1-2; v_gene: TRBV23-1
CDR3nt: TGTGCCAGCAGCTTCAGGGGGCTGGACAATCAGCCCCAGCATTTT; CDR3aa: CASSFRGLDNQPQHF; d_gene: -; abundance: -; j_gene: TRBJ1-5; v_gene: TRBV21-1
CDR3nt: TGTGCCAGCAGTCCATCCCGGGACAAGCGGTCACCCCTCCACTTT; CDR3aa: CASSPSRDKRSPLHF; d_gene: -; abundance: -; j_gene: TRBJ1-6; v_gene: TRBV11-1